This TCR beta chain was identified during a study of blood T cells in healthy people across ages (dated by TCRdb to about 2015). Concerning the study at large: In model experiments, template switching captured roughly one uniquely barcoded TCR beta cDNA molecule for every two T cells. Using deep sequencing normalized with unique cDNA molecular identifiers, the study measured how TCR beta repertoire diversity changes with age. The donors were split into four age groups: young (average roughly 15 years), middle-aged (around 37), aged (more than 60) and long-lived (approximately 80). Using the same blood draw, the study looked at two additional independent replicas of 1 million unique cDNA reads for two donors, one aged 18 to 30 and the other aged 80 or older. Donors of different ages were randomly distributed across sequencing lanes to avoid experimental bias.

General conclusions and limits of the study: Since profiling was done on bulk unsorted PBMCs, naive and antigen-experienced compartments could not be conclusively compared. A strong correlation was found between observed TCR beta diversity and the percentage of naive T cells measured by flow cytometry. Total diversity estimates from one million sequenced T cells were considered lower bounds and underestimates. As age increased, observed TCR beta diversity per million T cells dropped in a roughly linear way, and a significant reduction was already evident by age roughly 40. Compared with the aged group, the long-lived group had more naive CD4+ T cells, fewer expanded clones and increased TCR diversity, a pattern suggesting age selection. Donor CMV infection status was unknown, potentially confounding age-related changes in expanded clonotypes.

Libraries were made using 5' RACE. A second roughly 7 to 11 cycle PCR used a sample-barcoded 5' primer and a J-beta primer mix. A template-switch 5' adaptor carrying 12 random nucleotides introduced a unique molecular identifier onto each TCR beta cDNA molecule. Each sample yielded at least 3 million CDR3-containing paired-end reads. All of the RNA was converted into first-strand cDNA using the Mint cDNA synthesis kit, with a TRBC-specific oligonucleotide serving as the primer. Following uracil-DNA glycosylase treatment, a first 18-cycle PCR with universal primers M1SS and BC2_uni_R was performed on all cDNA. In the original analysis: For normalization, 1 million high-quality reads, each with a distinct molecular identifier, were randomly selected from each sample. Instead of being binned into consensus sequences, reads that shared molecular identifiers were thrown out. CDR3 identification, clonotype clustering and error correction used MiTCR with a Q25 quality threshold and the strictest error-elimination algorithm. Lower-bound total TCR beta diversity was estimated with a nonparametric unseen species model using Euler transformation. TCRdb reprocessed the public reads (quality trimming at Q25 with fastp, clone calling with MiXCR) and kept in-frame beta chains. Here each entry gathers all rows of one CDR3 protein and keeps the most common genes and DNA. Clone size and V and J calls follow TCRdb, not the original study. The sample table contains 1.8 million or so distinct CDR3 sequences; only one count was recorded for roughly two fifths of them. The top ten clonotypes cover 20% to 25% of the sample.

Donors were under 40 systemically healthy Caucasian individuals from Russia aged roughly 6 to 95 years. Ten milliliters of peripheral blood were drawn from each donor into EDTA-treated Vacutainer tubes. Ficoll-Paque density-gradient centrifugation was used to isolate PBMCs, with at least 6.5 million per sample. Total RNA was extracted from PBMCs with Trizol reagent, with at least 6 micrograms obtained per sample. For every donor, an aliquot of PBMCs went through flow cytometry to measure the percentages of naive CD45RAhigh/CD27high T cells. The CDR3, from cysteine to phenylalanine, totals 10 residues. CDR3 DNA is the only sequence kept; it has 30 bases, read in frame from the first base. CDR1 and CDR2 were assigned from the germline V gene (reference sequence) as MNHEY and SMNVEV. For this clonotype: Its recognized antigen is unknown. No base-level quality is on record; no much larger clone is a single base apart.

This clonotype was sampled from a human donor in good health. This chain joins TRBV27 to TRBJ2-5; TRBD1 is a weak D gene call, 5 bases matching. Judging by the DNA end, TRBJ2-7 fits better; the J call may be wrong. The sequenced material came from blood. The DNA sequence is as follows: TGTGCCAGCAAGGGGTCCGAGCAGTACTTC. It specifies CASKGSEQYF.